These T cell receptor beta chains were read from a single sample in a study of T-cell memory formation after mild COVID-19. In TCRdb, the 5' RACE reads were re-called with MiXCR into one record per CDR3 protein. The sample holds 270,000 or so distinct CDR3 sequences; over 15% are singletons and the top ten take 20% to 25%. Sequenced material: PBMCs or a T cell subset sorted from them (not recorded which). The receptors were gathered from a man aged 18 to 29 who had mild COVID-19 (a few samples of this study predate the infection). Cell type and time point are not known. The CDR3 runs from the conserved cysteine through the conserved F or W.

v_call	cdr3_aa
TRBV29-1	CSVFGSLSSYNEQFF
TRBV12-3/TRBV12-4	CASSLRSNSGANVLTF
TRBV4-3	CASSQVMGQGYEQYF
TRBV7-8	CASSLWGPTGVNEQFF
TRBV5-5	CASSLRTGSDKNIQYF
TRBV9	CASSGGPGWTGELFF
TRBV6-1	CASSVWDSTNEKLFF
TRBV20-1	CSAREGRKGSPLHF
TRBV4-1	CASSQVPGGRETQYF
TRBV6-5	CASSNTGTQPQHF